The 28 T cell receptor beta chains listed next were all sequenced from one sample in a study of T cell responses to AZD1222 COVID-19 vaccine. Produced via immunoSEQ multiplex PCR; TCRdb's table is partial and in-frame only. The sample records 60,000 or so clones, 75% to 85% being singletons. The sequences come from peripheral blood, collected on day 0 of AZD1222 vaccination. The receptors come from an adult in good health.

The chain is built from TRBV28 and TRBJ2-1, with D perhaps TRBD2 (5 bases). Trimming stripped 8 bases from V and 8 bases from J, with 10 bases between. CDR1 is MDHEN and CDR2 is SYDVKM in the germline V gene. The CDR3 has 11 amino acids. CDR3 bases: TGTGCCAGCCTCGGGGTCTATGAGCAGTTCTTC. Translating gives CASLGVYEQFF. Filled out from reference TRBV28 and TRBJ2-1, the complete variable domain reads DVKVTQSSRYLVKRTGEKVFLECVQDMDHENMFWYRQDPGLGLRLIYFSYDVKMKEKGDIPEGYSVSREKKERFSLILESASTNQTSMYLCASLGVYEQFFGPGTRLTVL.

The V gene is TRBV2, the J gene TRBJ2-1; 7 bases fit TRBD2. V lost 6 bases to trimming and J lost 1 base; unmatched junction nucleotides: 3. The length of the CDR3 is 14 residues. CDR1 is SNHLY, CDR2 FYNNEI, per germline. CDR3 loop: CASRRTRSYNEQFF. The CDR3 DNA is TGTGCCAGCAGGCGGACTAGATCCTACAATGAGCAGTTCTTC.

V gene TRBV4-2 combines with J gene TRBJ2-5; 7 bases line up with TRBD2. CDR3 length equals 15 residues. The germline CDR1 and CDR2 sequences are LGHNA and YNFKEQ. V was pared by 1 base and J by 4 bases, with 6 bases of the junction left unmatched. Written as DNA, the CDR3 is TGTGCCAGCAGCCAAGGGGGACTACTGAGAGAGACCCAGTACTTC. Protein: CASSQGGLLRETQYF.

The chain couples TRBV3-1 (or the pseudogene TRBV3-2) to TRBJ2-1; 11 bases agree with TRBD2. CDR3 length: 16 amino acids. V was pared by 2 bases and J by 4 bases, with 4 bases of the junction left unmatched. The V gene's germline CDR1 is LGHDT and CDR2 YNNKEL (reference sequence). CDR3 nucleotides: TGTGCCAGCAGCCAATTTAGCGGGAGGGAGTACAATGAGCAGTTCTTC. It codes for CASSQFSGREYNEQFF.

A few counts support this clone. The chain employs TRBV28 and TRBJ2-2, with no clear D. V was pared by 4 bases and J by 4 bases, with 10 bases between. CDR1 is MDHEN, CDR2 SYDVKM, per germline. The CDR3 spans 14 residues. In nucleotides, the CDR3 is TGTGCCAGCAGTTGGGCAGCTATCACCGGGGAGCTGTTTTTT. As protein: CASSWAAITGELFF.

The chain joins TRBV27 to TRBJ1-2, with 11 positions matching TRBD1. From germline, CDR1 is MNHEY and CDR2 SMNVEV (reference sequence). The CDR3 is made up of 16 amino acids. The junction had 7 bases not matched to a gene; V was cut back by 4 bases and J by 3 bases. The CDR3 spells CASSSRDRGAHYGYTF. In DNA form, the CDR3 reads TGTGCCAGCAGTTCCCGGGACAGGGGGGCGCACTATGGCTACACCTTC.

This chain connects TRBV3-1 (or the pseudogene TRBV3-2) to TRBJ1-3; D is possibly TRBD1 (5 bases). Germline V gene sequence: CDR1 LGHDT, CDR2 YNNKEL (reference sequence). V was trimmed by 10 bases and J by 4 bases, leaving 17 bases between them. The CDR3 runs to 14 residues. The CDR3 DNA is TGTGCCATCAATTACCAGGGAGCCGGAAACACCATATATTTT. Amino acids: CAINYQGAGNTIYF.

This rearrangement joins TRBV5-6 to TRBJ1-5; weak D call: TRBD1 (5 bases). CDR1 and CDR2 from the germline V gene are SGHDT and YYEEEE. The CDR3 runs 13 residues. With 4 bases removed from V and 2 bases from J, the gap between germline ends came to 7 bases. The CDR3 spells CASSQGGNQPQHF. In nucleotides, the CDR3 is TGTGCCAGCAGCCAAGGGGGCAATCAGCCCCAGCATTTT.

The CDR3 region has the DNA TGTGCCAGTAGTATCTGGAGGGGTGGCTACACCTTC. This codes for CASSIWRGGYTF. This chain joins TRBV19 and TRBJ1-2; D possibly corresponds to TRBD1 (5 bases). Per germline, CDR1 LNHDA and CDR2 SQIVND (reference sequence). Trimming stripped 3 bases from V and 7 bases from J, with 9 bases between. The CDR3 covers 12 residues. Full variable domain (outside the CDR3, taken from reference TRBV19 and TRBJ1-2): DGGITQSPKYLFRKEGQNVTLSCEQNLNHDAMYWYRQDPGQGLRLIYYSQIVNDFQKGDIAEGYSVSREKKESFPLTVTSAQKNPTAFYLCASSIWRGGYTFGSGTRLTVV.

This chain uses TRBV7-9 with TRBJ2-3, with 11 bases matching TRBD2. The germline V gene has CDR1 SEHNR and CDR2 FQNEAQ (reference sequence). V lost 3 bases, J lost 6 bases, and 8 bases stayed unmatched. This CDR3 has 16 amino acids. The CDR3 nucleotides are TGTGCCAGCAGCTTTGGGGAAACTAGCGGGAGTGATACGCAGTATTTT. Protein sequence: CASSFGETSGSDTQYF.

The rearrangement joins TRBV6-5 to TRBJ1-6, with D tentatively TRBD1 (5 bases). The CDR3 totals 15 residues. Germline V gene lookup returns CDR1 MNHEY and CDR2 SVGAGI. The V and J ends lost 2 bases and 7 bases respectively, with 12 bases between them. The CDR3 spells CASSYGQGLNSPLHF. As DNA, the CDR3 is TGTGCCAGCAGTTACGGGCAGGGCTTGAATTCACCCCTCCACTTT.

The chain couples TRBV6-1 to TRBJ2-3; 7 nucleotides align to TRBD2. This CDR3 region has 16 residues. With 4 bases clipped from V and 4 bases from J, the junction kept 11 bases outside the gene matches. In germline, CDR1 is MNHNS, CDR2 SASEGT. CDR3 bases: TGTGCCAGCAGTGGTCGAAGAGAGGGGAGGGCAGATACGCAGTATTTT. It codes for CASSGRREGRADTQYF.

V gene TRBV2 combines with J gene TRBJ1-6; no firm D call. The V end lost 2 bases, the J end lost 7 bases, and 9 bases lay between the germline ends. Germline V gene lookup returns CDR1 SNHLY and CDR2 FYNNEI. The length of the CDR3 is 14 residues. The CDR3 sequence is CASSETLRNSPLHF. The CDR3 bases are TGTGCCAGCAGTGAAACTTTGCGGAATTCACCCCTCCACTTT.

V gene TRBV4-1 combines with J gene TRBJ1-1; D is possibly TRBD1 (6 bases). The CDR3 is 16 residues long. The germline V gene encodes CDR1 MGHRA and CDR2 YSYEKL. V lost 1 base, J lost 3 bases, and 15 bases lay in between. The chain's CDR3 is CASSQVGGRNYTEAFF. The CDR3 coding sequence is TGCGCCAGCAGCCAAGTTGGGGGCAGGAATTACACTGAAGCTTTCTTT.

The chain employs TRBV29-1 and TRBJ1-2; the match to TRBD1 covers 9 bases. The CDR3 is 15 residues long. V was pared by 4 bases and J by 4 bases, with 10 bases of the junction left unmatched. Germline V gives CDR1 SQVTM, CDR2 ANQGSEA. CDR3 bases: TGCAGCGTTGCCCTCCCGGGACAGGGAATCTATGGCTACACCTTC. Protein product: CSVALPGQGIYGYTF.

CDR3 sequence (DNA): TGTGCCAGCAGCGGATCTTTCCCTGAAGCTTTCTTT. Translated: CASSGSFPEAFF. The rearrangement joins TRBV6-5 to TRBJ1-1; D is unresolved. Germline CDR1 reads MNHEY; CDR2 reads SVGAGI. V was clipped by 6 bases and J by 6 bases, with 11 bases between them. The CDR3 spans 12 residues.

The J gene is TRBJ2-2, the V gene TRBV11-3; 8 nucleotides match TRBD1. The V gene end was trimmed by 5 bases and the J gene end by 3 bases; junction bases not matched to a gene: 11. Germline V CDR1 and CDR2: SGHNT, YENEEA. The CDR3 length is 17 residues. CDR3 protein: CASSRPTGDVDTGELFF. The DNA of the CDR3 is TGTGCCAGCAGCCGGCCGACAGGGGACGTTGACACCGGGGAGCTGTTTTTT.

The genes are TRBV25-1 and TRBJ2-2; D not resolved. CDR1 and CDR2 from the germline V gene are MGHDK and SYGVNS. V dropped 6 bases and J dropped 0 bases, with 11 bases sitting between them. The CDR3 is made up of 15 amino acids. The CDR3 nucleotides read TGTGCCAGCAGGTCGGATGTCGCGAACACCGGGGAGCTGTTTTTT. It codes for CASRSDVANTGELFF.

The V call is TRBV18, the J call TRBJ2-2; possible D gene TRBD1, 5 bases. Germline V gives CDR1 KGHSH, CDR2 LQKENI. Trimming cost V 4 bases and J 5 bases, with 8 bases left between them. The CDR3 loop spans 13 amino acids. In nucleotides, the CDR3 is TGTGCCAGCTCACTCAGGGATACCGGGGAGCTGTTTTTT. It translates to CASSLRDTGELFF.

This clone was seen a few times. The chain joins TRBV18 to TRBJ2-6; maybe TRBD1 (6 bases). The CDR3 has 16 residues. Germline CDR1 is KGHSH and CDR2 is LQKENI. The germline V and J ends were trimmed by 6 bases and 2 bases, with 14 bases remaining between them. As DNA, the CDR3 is TGTGCCAGCTCCCCCTGGACAGCTACTGGGGCCAACGTCCTGACTTTC. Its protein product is CASSPWTATGANVLTF. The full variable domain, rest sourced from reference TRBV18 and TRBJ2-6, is NAGVMQNPRHLVRRRGQEARLRCSPMKGHSHVYWYRQLPEEGLKFMVYLQKENIIDESGMPKERFSAEFPKEGPSILRIQQVVRGDSAAYFCASSPWTATGANVLTFGAGSRLTVL.

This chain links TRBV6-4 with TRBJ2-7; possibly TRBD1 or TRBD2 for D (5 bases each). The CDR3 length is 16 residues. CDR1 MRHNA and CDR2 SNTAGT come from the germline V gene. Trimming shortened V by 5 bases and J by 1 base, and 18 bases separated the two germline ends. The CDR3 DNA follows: TGTGCCAGCAGTTATCTGGGGGTTAGTAAATCCTACGAGCAGTACGTC. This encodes CASSYLGVSKSYEQYV.

CDR3 protein: CASSLARTGRGNQPQHF. For the CDR3, the DNA is TGTGCCAGCAGCTTAGCTAGGACAGGTCGGGGCAATCAGCCCCAGCATTTT. This sequence joins TRBV7-8 and TRBJ1-5, with 7 positions matching TRBD1. This CDR3 is 17 amino acids long. Germline V gene lookup returns CDR1 SGHVS and CDR2 FQNEAQ. V dropped 0 bases and J dropped 2; count of bases not matched to a gene: 7.

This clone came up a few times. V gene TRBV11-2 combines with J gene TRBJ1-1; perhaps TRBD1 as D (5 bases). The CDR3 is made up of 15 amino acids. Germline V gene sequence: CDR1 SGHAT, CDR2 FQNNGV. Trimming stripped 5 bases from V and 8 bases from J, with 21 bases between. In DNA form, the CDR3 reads TGTGCCAGCAGCATTGAACCGGGACCCTTTTCAGAAGCTTTCTTT. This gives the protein CASSIEPGPFSEAFF.

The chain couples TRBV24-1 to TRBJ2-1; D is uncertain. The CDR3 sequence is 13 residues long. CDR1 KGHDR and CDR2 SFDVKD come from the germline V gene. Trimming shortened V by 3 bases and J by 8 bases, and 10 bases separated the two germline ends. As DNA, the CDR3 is TGTGCCACCAGTGATCCCTCGTACCATGAGCAGTTCTTC. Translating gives CATSDPSYHEQFF.

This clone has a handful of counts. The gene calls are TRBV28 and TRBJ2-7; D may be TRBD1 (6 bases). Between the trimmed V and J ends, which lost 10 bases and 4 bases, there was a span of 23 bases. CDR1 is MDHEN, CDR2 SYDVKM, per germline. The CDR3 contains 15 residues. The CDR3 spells CATASLDRSTYEQYF. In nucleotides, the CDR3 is TGTGCCACCGCGTCTCTCGACAGGTCAACATACGAGCAGTACTTC.

The CDR3 DNA reads TGCAGTGCTAGTCTGTGGGAGAAGGGGGACGATGAGCAGTTCTTC. This translates into CSASLWEKGDDEQFF. V usage is TRBV20-1 and J usage is TRBJ2-1, with D possibly matching TRBD1 (6 bases). The germline gives CDR1 DFQATT, CDR2 SNEGSKA (reference sequence). Trimming removed 3 bases at V and 8 bases at J, with 20 bases between. CDR3 length: 15 residues.

The CDR3 protein is CASSSNSYSNQPQHF. The DNA of the CDR3 is TGTGCCAGCAGTAGTAACAGCTATAGCAATCAGCCCCAGCATTTT. This chain connects TRBV2 to TRBJ1-5; D call uncertain. Germline V gene sequence: CDR1 SNHLY, CDR2 FYNNEI. The V end was cut by 5 bases, the J end by 0 bases, with 11 bases between. This CDR3 is built from 15 residues.

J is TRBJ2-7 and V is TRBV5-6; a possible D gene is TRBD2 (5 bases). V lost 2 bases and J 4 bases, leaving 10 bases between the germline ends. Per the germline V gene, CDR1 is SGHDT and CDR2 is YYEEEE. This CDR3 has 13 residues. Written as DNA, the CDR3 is TGTGCCAGCAGCTTCTACGGACTGTACGAGCAGTACGTC. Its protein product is CASSFYGLYEQYV.